This T cell receptor beta chain was recorded in a study of blood T cell repertoires in COVID-19. Assay used: immunoSEQ multiplex PCR; TCRdb lists only in-frame clones, some missing. The data hold some 460,000 clones, with 85% to 90% observed a single time. CDR1 and CDR2 (germline): MDHEN, SYDVKM. V lost 8 bases and J lost 6, with 19 bases in between. The CDR3 loop spans 14 amino acids. The origin of this receptor is a woman in her thirties with acute or convalescent COVID-19. Sequencing used peripheral blood. The genes are TRBV28 and TRBJ1-2; D remains ambiguous. The CDR3 sequence is CASFHYSGFNGYTF. CDR3 in DNA: TGTGCCAGCTTCCACTATTCGGGGTTTAATGGCTACACCTTC.